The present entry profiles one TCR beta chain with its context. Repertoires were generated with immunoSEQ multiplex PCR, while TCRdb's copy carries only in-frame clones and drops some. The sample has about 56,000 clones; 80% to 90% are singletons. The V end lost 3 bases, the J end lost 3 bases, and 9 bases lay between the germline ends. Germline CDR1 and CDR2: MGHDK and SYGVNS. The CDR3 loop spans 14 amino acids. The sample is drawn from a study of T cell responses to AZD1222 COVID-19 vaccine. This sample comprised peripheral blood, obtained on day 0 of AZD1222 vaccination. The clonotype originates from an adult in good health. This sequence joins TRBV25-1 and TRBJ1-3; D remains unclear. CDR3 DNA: TGTGCCAGCAGTGATATTTTATATGGAAACACCATATATTTT. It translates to CASSDILYGNTIYF.